This TCR beta chain appears in the sequencing data of a study of blood T cells in healthy people across ages. General observations from the study: There were more naive CD4+ cells and higher diversity in long-lived donors than in aged donors. TCR beta diversity tracked closely with naive T cell percentage.

In regard to this clonotype: Antigen unknown.

The second PCR ran about 6 to 12 cycles with a sample-barcoded 5' primer and J-beta primers. TCRdb ran MiXCR on the 5' RACE reads and lists one entry per CDR3 protein. Counted here are about 1,400,000 distinct CDR3 sequences, almost 60% occurring once; the ten biggest clones make up over 5.5%. Trimming took off 4 bases at V and 6 bases at J, with 19 bases between the two ends. The CDR3 runs to 15 residues. Germline CDR1 DFQATT, CDR2 SNEGSKA (reference sequence). Sequenced sample: blood. The chain uses TRBV20-1 and TRBJ2-1; D is possibly TRBD2 (6 bases). This TCR was recovered from a man between 18 and 35 years old in good health. The DNA for the CDR3 is TGCAGTGCTAAGGGTGGGAGGCCCATCGGCAATGAGCAGTTCTTC. Translated, it gives CSAKGGRPIGNEQFF.